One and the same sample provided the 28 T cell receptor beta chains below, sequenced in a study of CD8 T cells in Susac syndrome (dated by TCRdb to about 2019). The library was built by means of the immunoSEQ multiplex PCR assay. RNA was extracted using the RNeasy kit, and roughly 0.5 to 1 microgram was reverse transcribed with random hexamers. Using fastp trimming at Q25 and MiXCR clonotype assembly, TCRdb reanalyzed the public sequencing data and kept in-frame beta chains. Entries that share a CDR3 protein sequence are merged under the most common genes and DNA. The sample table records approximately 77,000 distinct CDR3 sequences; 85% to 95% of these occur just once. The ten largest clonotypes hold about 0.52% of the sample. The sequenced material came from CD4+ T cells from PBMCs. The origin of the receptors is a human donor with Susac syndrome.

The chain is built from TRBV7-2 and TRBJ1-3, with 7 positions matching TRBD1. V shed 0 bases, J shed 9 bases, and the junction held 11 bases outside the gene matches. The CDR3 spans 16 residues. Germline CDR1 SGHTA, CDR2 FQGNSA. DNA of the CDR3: TGTGCCAGCAGCTTAGCTTTTGGACAGGACCGAGGCACCATATATTTT. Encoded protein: CASSLAFGQDRGTIYF. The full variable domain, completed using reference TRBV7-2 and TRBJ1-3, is GAGVSQSPSNKVTEKGKDVELRCDPISGHTALYWYRQSLGQGLEFLIYFQGNSAPDKSGLPSDRFSAERTGGSVSTLTIQRTQQEDSAVYLCASSLAFGQDRGTIYFGEGSWLTVV.

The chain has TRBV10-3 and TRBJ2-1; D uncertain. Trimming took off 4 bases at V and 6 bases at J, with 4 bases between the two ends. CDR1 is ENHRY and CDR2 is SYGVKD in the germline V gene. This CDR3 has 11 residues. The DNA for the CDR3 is TGTGCCATCAGTGGTAGCAATGAGCAGTTCTTC. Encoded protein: CAISGSNEQFF.

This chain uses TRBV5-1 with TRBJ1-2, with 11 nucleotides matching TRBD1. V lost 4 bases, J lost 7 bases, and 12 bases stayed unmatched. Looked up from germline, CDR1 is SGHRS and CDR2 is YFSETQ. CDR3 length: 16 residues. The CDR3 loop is CASSRGQGATTSGYTF. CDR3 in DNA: TGCGCCAGCAGCCGCGGACAGGGGGCGACTACTTCTGGCTACACCTTC.

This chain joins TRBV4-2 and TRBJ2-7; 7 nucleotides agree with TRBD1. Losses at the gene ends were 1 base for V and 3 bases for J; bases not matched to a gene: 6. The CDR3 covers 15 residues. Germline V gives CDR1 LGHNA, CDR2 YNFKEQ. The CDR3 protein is CASSQADRADYEQYF. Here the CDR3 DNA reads TGTGCCAGCAGCCAAGCAGACAGGGCTGACTACGAGCAGTACTTC.

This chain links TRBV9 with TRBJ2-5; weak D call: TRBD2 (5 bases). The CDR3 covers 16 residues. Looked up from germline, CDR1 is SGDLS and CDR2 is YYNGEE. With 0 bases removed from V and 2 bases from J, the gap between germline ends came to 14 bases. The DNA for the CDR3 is TGTGCCAGCAGCGTAGGCTACATGAGCGGACAAGAGACCCAGTACTTC. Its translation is CASSVGYMSGQETQYF.

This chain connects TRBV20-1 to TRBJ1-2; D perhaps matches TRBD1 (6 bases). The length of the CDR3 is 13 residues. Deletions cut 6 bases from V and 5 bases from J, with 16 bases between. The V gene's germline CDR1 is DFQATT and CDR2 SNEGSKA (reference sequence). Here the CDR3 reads CSARQVMGYGYTF. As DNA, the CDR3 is TGCAGTGCCAGACAGGTTATGGGGTATGGCTACACCTTC.

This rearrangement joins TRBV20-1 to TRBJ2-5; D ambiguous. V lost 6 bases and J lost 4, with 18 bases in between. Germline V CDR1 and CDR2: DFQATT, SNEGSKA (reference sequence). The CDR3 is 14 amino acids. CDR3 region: CSAPVPGVRETQYF. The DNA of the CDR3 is TGCAGTGCCCCGGTACCGGGTGTGCGAGAGACCCAGTACTTC.

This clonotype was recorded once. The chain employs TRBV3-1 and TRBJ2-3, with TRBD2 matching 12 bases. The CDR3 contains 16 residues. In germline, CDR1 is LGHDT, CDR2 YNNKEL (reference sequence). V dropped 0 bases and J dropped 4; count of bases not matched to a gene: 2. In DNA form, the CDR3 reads TGTGCCAGCAGCCAAGAACCTAGCGGGGGGGCAGATACGCAGTATTTT. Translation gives CASSQEPSGGADTQYF.

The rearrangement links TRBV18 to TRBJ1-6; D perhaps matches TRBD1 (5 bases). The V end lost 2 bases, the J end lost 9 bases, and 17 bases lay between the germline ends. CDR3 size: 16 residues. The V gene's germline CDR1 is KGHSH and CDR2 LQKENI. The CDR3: CASSPSGLGKVSPLHF. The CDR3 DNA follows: TGTGCCAGCTCACCATCGGGGCTGGGGAAGGTTTCACCCCTCCACTTT.

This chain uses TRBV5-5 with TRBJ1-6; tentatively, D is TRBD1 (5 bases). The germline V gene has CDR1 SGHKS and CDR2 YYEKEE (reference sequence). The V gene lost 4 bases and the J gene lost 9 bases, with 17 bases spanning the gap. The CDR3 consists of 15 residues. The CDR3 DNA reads TGTGCCAGCAGCGTAGCGGGGGGTGCGCGTTCACCCCTCCACTTT. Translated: CASSVAGGARSPLHF.

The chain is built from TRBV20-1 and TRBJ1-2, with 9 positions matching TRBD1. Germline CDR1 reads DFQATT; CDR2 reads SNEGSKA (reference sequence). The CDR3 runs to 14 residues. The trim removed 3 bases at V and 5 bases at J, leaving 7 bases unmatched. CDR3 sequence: CSARKTGGRYGYTF. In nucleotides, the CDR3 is TGCAGTGCTAGGAAAACAGGGGGCCGATATGGCTACACCTTC.

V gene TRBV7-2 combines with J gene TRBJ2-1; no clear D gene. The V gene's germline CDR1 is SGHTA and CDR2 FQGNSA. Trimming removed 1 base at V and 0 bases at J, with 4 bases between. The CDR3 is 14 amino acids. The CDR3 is CASSLDSSYNEQFF. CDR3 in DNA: TGTGCCAGCAGCTTAGACAGCTCCTACAATGAGCAGTTCTTC.

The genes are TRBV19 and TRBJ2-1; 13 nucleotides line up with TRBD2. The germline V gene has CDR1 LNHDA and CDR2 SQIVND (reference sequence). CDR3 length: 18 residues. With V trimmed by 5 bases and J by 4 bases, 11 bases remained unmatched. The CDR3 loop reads CASSSKRTSGGFYNEQFF. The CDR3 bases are TGTGCCAGTAGTTCCAAGAGGACTAGCGGGGGCTTTTACAATGAGCAGTTCTTC.

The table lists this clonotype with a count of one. CDR3 nucleotide sequence: TGTGCCAGCAGCCGGACTTCTTACGAGCAGTACTTC. Amino acid sequence: CASSRTSYEQYF. The chain joins TRBV7-2 to TRBJ2-7; the D gene is possibly TRBD2 (5 bases). V lost 5 bases and J 4 bases, leaving 9 bases between the germline ends. The germline gives CDR1 SGHTA, CDR2 FQGNSA. The CDR3 loop spans 12 amino acids. The complete variable domain, with remaining parts taken from reference TRBV7-2 and TRBJ2-7, reads GAGVSQSPSNKVTEKGKDVELRCDPISGHTALYWYRQSLGQGLEFLIYFQGNSAPDKSGLPSDRFSAERTGGSVSTLTIQRTQQEDSAVYLCASSRTSYEQYFGPGTRLTVT.

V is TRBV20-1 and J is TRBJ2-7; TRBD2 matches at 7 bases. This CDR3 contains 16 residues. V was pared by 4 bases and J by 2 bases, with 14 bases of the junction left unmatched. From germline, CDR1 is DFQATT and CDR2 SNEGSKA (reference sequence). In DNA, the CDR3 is TGCAGTGCTACTCCTGGTTGGGGGAGGGGAACCTACGAGCAGTACTTC. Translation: CSATPGWGRGTYEQYF.

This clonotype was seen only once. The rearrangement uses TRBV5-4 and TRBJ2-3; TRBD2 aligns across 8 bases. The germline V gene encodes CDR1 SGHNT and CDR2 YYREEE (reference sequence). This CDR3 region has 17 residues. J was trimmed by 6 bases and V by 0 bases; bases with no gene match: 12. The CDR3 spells CASSLAQGRGGKDTQYF. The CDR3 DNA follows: TGTGCCAGCAGCTTGGCCCAAGGACGGGGGGGGAAGGATACGCAGTATTTT.

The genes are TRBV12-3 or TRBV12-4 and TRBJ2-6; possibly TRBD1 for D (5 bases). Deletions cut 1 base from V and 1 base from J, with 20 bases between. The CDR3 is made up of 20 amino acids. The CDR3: CASSLDYWAGKGSGANVLTF. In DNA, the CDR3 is TGTGCCAGCAGTTTAGATTACTGGGCAGGGAAGGGATCTGGGGCCAACGTCCTGACTTTC.

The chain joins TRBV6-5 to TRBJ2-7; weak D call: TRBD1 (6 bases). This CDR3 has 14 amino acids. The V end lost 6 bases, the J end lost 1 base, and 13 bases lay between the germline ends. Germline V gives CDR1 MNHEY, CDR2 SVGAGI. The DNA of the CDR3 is TGTGCCAGCAGAGACAGGTGGACTTCCTACGAGCAGTACTTC. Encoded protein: CASRDRWTSYEQYF.

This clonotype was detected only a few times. The CDR3 region is CASSLKRDPPQETQYF. The CDR3 DNA sequence: TGCGCCAGCAGCCTGAAGCGGGACCCCCCCCAAGAGACCCAGTACTTC. The V and J genes are TRBV4-3 and TRBJ2-5; 7 bases are shared with TRBD2. Germline values: CDR1 LGHNA, CDR2 YSLEER. This CDR3 has 16 residues. V gave up 4 bases and J gave up 1 base; unmatched junction bases: 9.

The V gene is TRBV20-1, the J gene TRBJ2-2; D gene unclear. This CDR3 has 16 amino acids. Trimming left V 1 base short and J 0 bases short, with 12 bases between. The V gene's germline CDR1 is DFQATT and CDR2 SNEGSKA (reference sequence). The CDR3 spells CSARASGRSNTGELFF. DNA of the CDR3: TGCAGTGCTAGAGCTTCAGGTAGATCGAACACCGGGGAGCTGTTTTTT.

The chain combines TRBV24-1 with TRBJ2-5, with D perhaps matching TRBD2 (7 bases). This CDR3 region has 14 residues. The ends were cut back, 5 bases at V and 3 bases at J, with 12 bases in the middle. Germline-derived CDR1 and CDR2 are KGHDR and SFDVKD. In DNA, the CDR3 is TGTGCCACCAGTGTAGGGGGAGGGGAAGAGACCCAGTACTTC. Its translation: CATSVGGGEETQYF.

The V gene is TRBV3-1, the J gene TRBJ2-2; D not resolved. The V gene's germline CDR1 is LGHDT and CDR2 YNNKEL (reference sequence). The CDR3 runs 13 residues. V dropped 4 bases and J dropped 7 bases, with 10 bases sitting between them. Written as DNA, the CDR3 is TGTGCCAGCAGCCCCGCCCTTCACGGGGAGCTGTTTTTT. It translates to CASSPALHGELFF.

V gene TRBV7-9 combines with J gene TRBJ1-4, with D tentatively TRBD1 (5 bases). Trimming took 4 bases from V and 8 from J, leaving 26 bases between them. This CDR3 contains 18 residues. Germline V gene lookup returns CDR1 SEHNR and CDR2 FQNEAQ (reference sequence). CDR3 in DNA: TGTGCCAGCAGCTCCGAGACAGTAGCGGGGGAGATAGTAGAAAAACTGTTTTTT. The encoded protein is CASSSETVAGEIVEKLFF.

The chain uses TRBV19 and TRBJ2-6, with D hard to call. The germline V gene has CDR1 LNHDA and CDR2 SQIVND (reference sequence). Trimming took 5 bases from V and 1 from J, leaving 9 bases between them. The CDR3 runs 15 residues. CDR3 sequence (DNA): TGTGCCAGTAGTTGGCGGTTTTCTGGGGCCAACGTCCTGACTTTC. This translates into CASSWRFSGANVLTF. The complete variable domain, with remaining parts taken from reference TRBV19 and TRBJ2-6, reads DGGITQSPKYLFRKEGQNVTLSCEQNLNHDAMYWYRQDPGQGLRLIYYSQIVNDFQKGDIAEGYSVSREKKESFPLTVTSAQKNPTAFYLCASSWRFSGANVLTFGAGSRLTVL.

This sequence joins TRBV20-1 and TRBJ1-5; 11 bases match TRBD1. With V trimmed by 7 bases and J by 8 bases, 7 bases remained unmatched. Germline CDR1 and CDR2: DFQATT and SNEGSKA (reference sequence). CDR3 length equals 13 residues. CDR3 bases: TGCAGTGGTGCCGGACAGGGGGCGAAGCCCCAGCATTTT. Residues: CSGAGQGAKPQHF.

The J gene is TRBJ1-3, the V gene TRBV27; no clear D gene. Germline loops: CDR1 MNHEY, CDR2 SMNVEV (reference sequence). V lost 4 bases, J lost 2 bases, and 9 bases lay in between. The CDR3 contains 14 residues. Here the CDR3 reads CASSSGIAGNTIYF. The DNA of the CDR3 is TGTGCCAGCAGTTCCGGGATAGCTGGAAACACCATATATTTT.

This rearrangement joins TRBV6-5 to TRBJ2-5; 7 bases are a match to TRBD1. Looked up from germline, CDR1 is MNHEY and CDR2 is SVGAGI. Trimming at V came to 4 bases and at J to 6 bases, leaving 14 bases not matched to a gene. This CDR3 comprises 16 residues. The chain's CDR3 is CASSWGTAPARKTQYF. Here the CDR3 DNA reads TGTGCCAGCAGTTGGGGGACAGCCCCTGCCCGAAAGACCCAGTACTTC.

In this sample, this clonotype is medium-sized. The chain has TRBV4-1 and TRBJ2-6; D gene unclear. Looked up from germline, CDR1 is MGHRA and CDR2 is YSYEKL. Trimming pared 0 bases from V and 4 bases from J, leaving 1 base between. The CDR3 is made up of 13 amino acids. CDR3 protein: CASSQEGANVLTF. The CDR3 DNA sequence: TGCGCCAGCAGCCAAGAAGGGGCCAACGTCCTGACTTTC.